Below, 21 T cell receptor beta chains from the same sample are listed, as sequenced in a study of blood T cell repertoires in COVID-19. Sequencing used immunoSEQ multiplex PCR; TCRdb keeps in-frame clones, though not all of them. The sample holds around 140,000 clones, 87% seen once. Source material: peripheral blood. The receptors derive from a woman aged 50 to 65 with active or convalescent COVID-19.

The rearrangement uses TRBV7-9 and TRBJ2-4; weak D call: TRBD1 (5 bases). The germline CDR1 and CDR2 sequences are SEHNR and FQNEAQ (reference sequence). The V and J ends lost 2 bases and 5 bases respectively, with 7 bases between them. This CDR3 is built from 13 residues. The CDR3 region is CASSLSTENIQYF. CDR3 coding DNA: TGTGCCAGCAGCTTATCGACAGAAAACATTCAGTACTTC.

The chain recombines TRBV19 with TRBJ2-3, with D perhaps TRBD2 (5 bases). Per the germline V gene, CDR1 is LNHDA and CDR2 is SQIVND (reference sequence). The CDR3 is 16 residues long. Trimming took off 5 bases at V and 2 bases at J, with 17 bases between the two ends. The CDR3 sequence is CASSSWGDISTDTQYF. Written as DNA, the CDR3 is TGTGCCAGTAGTTCTTGGGGAGACATTTCCACAGATACGCAGTATTTT.

The CDR3 region has the DNA TGCGCCAGCAGTGAACGGACTAGCGGGAGGGCCGATGGAAAGACCCAGTACTTC. This codes for CASSERTSGRADGKTQYF. The rearrangement uses TRBV5-1 and TRBJ2-5, with 15 bases identical to TRBD2. The CDR3 consists of 18 residues. Germline V lookup: CDR1 SGHRS, CDR2 YFSETQ. The V gene end was trimmed by 5 bases and the J gene end by 6 bases; junction bases not matched to a gene: 14.

The rearrangement links TRBV2 to TRBJ2-3, with TRBD1 identical over 8 bases. Germline V gene data show CDR1 as SNHLY and CDR2 as FYNNEI. Trimming at V came to 2 bases and at J to 0 bases, leaving 4 bases not matched to a gene. The CDR3 runs 16 residues. CDR3 loop: CASSEQGAISTDTQYF. Written as DNA, the CDR3 is TGTGCCAGCAGTGAACAGGGGGCCATTAGCACAGATACGCAGTATTTT.

V gene TRBV6-2 or TRBV6-3 combines with J gene TRBJ1-2; D remains ambiguous. Germline V gene lookup returns CDR1 MNHEY and CDR2 SVGEGT. The V and J ends lost 0 bases and 8 bases respectively, with 4 bases between them. The CDR3 sequence is 11 residues long. Here the CDR3 DNA reads TGTGCCAGCAGTTACTCCTTGGGCTACACCTTC. Its protein is CASSYSLGYTF.

The V and J genes are TRBV7-9 and TRBJ1-3, with TRBD1 as a possible D gene (5 bases). The CDR3 sequence is 14 residues long. CDR1 and CDR2 from the germline V gene are SEHNR and FQNEAQ (reference sequence). V lost 2 bases and J 4 bases, leaving 9 bases between the germline ends. CDR3 residues: CASSLQGTGNTIYF. CDR3 DNA sequence: TGTGCCAGCAGCTTACAGGGTACAGGAAACACCATATATTTT.

The chain couples TRBV2 to TRBJ2-3; D possibly corresponds to TRBD1 (5 bases). Germline values: CDR1 SNHLY, CDR2 FYNNEI. The CDR3 covers 13 residues. V lost 8 bases and J 2 bases, leaving 11 bases between the germline ends. CDR3 in amino acids: CASRDRNTDTQYF. The CDR3 DNA reads as TGTGCCAGCCGAGACAGAAACACAGATACGCAGTATTTT.

This clone was seen a single time. In DNA form, the CDR3 reads TGTGCCACGGGTGCCACGAACGGCAATGAGCAGTTCTTC. It is translated as CATGATNGNEQFF. The V call is TRBV9, the J call TRBJ2-1, with D hard to call. Trimming pared 9 bases from V and 6 bases from J, leaving 16 bases between. Per the germline V gene, CDR1 is SGDLS and CDR2 is YYNGEE. There are 13 residues in the CDR3. Drawing the rest from reference TRBV9 and TRBJ2-1, the complete variable domain is DSGVTQTPKHLITATGQRVTLRCSPRSGDLSVYWYQQSLDQGLQFLIQYYNGEERAKGNILERFSAQQFPDLHSELNLSSLELGDSALYFCATGATNGNEQFFGPGTRLTVL.

J is TRBJ1-3 and V is TRBV28; TRBD1 is a possible D gene (6 bases). V was shortened by 8 bases and J by 4 bases, with 21 bases between the two germline ends. Per the germline V gene, CDR1 is MDHEN and CDR2 is SYDVKM. CDR3 length: 16 residues. The CDR3 DNA sequence: TGTGCCAGCGGGGACGGGGGGGGCTGGAGAGGAAACACCATATATTTT. It encodes CASGDGGGWRGNTIYF.

The chain uses TRBV6-5 and TRBJ2-7; TRBD1 aligns across 8 bases. The ends lost 8 bases at V and 0 bases at J; junction bases unmatched: 3. This CDR3 contains 13 residues. CDR1 and CDR2 from the germline V gene are MNHEY and SVGAGI. The CDR3 spells CASGDRISYEQYF. CDR3 nucleotide sequence: TGTGCCAGCGGGGACAGGATCTCCTACGAGCAGTACTTC.

The V and J genes are TRBV12-3 or TRBV12-4 and TRBJ2-1, with a tentative D call TRBD2 (6 bases). V lost 5 bases to trimming and J lost 9 bases, with 14 bases between them. The CDR3 consists of 13 residues. CDR3 coding DNA: TGTGCCAGCAGTATCCGGGACTTAGGTGAGCAGTTCTTC. Protein: CASSIRDLGEQFF.

CDR3 bases: TGTGCCAGTACCTGGGCCATGGGAGAGACCCAGTACTTC. Amino acid sequence: CASTWAMGETQYF. The chain has TRBV19 and TRBJ2-5; no clear D. V was pared by 7 bases and J by 4 bases, with 13 bases between. The CDR3 is made up of 13 amino acids. CDR1 is LNHDA and CDR2 is SQIVND in the germline V gene (reference sequence).

The rearrangement uses TRBV14 and TRBJ2-3; 7 nucleotides align to TRBD2. The germline V gene encodes CDR1 SGHDN and CDR2 FVKESK. This CDR3 region has 18 residues. J lost 5 bases, V lost 4 bases, and 18 bases had no gene match. The CDR3 DNA is TGTGCCAGCAGCCGAGTCGTAGCGGGCCGAGGGCTATTAGATACGCAGTATTTT. It specifies CASSRVVAGRGLLDTQYF. Full variable domain (missing parts from reference TRBV14 and TRBJ2-3): EAGVTQFPSHSVIEKGQTVTLRCDPISGHDNLYWYRRVMGKEIKFLLHFVKESKQDESGMPNNRFLAERTGGTYSTLKVQPAELEDSGVYFCASSRVVAGRGLLDTQYFGPGTRLTVL.

This chain joins TRBV6-5 and TRBJ1-2; 9 nucleotides match TRBD1. Trimming at V came to 6 bases and at J to 7 bases, leaving 12 bases not matched to a gene. There are 15 residues in the CDR3. Germline-derived CDR1 and CDR2 are MNHEY and SVGAGI. For the CDR3, the DNA is TGTGCCAGCAGCCTGAAGGGACAGGGTGTTCGTGGCTACACCTTC. It encodes CASSLKGQGVRGYTF.

The chain carries TRBV6-6 and TRBJ1-2; TRBD1 matches at 10 bases. This CDR3 region has 17 residues. Trimming cost V 5 bases and J 4 bases; bases outside gene matches: 13. CDR1 and CDR2 (germline): MNHNY, SVGAGI (reference sequence). The CDR3 DNA reads as TGTGCCAGCAGTCCAACACCACGGGACAGGGGCCTCTATGGCTACACCTTC. The encoded protein is CASSPTPRDRGLYGYTF.

The V gene is TRBV18, the J gene TRBJ1-1; 7 nucleotides agree with TRBD1. Germline V CDR1 and CDR2: KGHSH, LQKENI. The CDR3 extends over 14 amino acids. V lost 3 bases and J lost 3; bases outside the gene matches: 4. CDR3: CASSPFQGDTEAFF. CDR3 nucleotide sequence: TGTGCCAGCTCACCCTTTCAGGGGGACACTGAAGCTTTCTTT.

A single count supports this clone. The gene calls are TRBV3-1 (or the pseudogene TRBV3-2) and TRBJ2-5, with TRBD2 identical over 7 bases. The CDR3 contains 17 residues. The V gene's germline CDR1 is LGHDT and CDR2 YNNKEL (reference sequence). With V trimmed by 4 bases and J by 2 bases, 13 bases remained unmatched. DNA of the CDR3: TGTGCCAGCAGCCGAGGAAGCGGGACCTTATTACAAGAGACCCAGTACTTC. It encodes CASSRGSGTLLQETQYF.

The gene calls are TRBV24-1 and TRBJ2-2, with 9 bases identical to TRBD1. This CDR3 contains 14 residues. V was clipped by 5 bases and J by 6 bases; unmatched bases: 3. The germline V gene encodes CDR1 KGHDR and CDR2 SFDVKD. CDR3 sequence reads: CATSVQGAAGELFF. The DNA of the CDR3 is TGTGCCACCAGTGTACAGGGGGCGGCCGGGGAGCTGTTTTTT.

V usage is TRBV7-9 and J usage is TRBJ1-2, with TRBD1 matching 7 bases. Germline CDR1 SEHNR, CDR2 FQNEAQ (reference sequence). CDR3 length: 16 amino acids. J was trimmed by 0 bases and V by 5 bases; bases with no gene match: 9. The CDR3 loop is CASSLRWTGPNYGYTF. CDR3 sequence (DNA): TGTGCCAGCAGCCTTAGGTGGACAGGCCCTAACTATGGCTACACCTTC.

V and J are TRBV28 and TRBJ2-7; a weak D match, TRBD2 (6 bases). Germline loops: CDR1 MDHEN, CDR2 SYDVKM. CDR3 size: 12 residues. Between the trimmed V and J ends, which lost 4 bases and 6 bases, there was a span of 10 bases. The CDR3 coding sequence is TGTGCCAGCAGTTCGGGACTGAGCGAGCAGTACTTC. This gives the protein CASSSGLSEQYF.

J is TRBJ2-7 and V is TRBV4-2, with 8 bases that match TRBD2. V trimming: 0 bases; J trimming: 1 base; junction bases outside the gene matches: 8. CDR3 length equals 17 residues. Germline V gene sequence: CDR1 LGHNA, CDR2 YNFKEQ. The CDR3 coding sequence is TGTGCCAGCAGCCAAGATGAGGGCGGGGGGATTTCCTACGAGCAGTACTTC. Its translation: CASSQDEGGGISYEQYF.